These T cell receptor beta chains were read from a single sample in a study of T-cell memory formation after mild COVID-19. TCRdb processed the 5' RACE reads anew with MiXCR; each CDR3 protein has one entry. The sample consists of some 130,000 distinct CDR3 sequences, roughly 15% of them appearing once. Sequencing was performed on PBMCs or a T cell subset sorted from them (not recorded which). Receptor source: an adult woman who had mild COVID-19 (a few samples of this study predate the infection). Cell type and time point are not known. The CDR3 runs from the conserved cysteine through the conserved F or W. Each record gives: V gene, D gene, J gene, clone size, CDR3 protein, CDR3 DNA. D genes are given only for firm matches. Clone size is stated in some rows and not others, as once, few, many or a class when expanded.

v_call: TRBV29-1
d_call: NA
j_call: TRBJ2-7
clone_size: NA
cdr3_aa: CSVEGDTPYEQYF
cdr3_nt: TGCAGCGTTGAAGGGGACACCCCCTACGAGCAGTACTTC

v_call: TRBV5-6
d_call: NA
j_call: TRBJ1-1
clone_size: NA
cdr3_aa: CASSLSGGLAFF
cdr3_nt: TGTGCCAGCAGCCTGTCGGGTGGGTTGGCTTTCTTT

v_call: TRBV27
d_call: TRBD1
j_call: TRBJ2-7
clone_size: NA
cdr3_aa: CASSSPGQTYEQYF
cdr3_nt: TGTGCCAGCAGTTCTCCGGGACAGACCTACGAGCAGTACTTC

v_call: TRBV27
d_call: TRBD1
j_call: TRBJ1-1
clone_size: NA
cdr3_aa: CASRPGQGRTFF
cdr3_nt: TGTGCCAGCAGACCAGGACAGGGGCGAACTTTCTTT

v_call: TRBV12-3/TRBV12-4
d_call: NA
j_call: TRBJ1-3
clone_size: few
cdr3_aa: CASSPIVGNTIYF
cdr3_nt: TGTGCCAGCAGTCCCATCGTCGGAAACACCATATATTTT

v_call: TRBV24-1
d_call: TRBD2
j_call: TRBJ2-3
clone_size: few
cdr3_aa: CATSDRASAGGTDTQYF
cdr3_nt: TGTGCCACCAGTGACCGCGCCTCAGCGGGAGGCACAGATACGCAGTATTTT

v_call: TRBV5-1
d_call: NA
j_call: TRBJ2-5
clone_size: NA
cdr3_aa: CASSQNGWGQETQYF
cdr3_nt: TGCGCCAGCAGCCAGAATGGCTGGGGGCAAGAGACCCAGTACTTC

v_call: TRBV5-1
d_call: TRBD1
j_call: TRBJ2-2
clone_size: few
cdr3_aa: CASSVETGVTGELFF
cdr3_nt: TGCGCCAGCAGCGTAGAGACAGGGGTCACCGGGGAGCTGTTTTTT

v_call: TRBV5-1
d_call: TRBD1
j_call: TRBJ1-1
clone_size: once
cdr3_aa: CASSLDRLTGEGTEAFF
cdr3_nt: TGCGCCAGCAGCTTGGACCGCCTAACAGGGGAAGGCACTGAAGCTTTCTTT

v_call: TRBV7-9
d_call: TRBD2
j_call: TRBJ2-1
clone_size: few
cdr3_aa: CASSPSGASYNEQFF
cdr3_nt: TGTGCCAGCAGCCCTAGCGGGGCCTCCTACAATGAGCAGTTCTTC

v_call: TRBV7-2
d_call: TRBD2
j_call: TRBJ2-3
clone_size: NA
cdr3_aa: CASSLSSGTGTDTQYF
cdr3_nt: TGTGCCAGCAGCTTGTCTAGCGGGACTGGGACAGATACGCAGTATTTT

v_call: TRBV7-8
d_call: NA
j_call: TRBJ2-1
clone_size: few
cdr3_aa: CASSLAHGSYNEQFF
cdr3_nt: TGTGCCAGCAGCTTAGCGCACGGCAGCTACAATGAGCAGTTCTTC

v_call: TRBV15
d_call: NA
j_call: TRBJ1-5
clone_size: NA
cdr3_aa: CATSRDLSGLGQPQHF
cdr3_nt: TGTGCCACCAGCAGAGATCTAAGTGGGCTCGGGCAGCCCCAGCATTTT

v_call: TRBV15
d_call: TRBD1
j_call: TRBJ1-2
clone_size: NA
cdr3_aa: CATSSGRGRRSVHYGYTF
cdr3_nt: TGTGCCACCAGCTCGGGGAGGGGGCGCAGGTCGGTCCATTATGGCTACACCTTC

v_call: TRBV12-3/TRBV12-4
d_call: NA
j_call: TRBJ2-2
clone_size: few
cdr3_aa: CASSLGRPGGTGELFF
cdr3_nt: TGTGCCAGCAGTTTGGGTCGGCCCGGTGGTACCGGGGAGCTGTTTTTT

v_call: TRBV7-8
d_call: NA
j_call: TRBJ1-5
clone_size: NA
cdr3_aa: CASSLARSGNQPQHF
cdr3_nt: TGTGCCAGCAGCTTAGCAAGGTCAGGGAATCAGCCCCAGCATTTT

v_call: TRBV12-3/TRBV12-4
d_call: NA
j_call: TRBJ2-7
clone_size: few
cdr3_aa: CASSLEGGYEQYF
cdr3_nt: TGTGCCAGCAGTTTGGAGGGGGGCTACGAGCAGTACTTC

v_call: TRBV15
d_call: NA
j_call: TRBJ2-2
clone_size: NA
cdr3_aa: CATSRAANTGELFF
cdr3_nt: TGTGCCACCAGTAGGGCCGCGAACACCGGGGAGCTGTTTTTT

v_call: TRBV7-8
d_call: NA
j_call: TRBJ2-5
clone_size: NA
cdr3_aa: CASSLAGLGETQYF
cdr3_nt: TGTGCCAGCAGCTTAGCGGGGCTGGGTGAGACCCAGTACTTC

v_call: TRBV24-1
d_call: TRBD2
j_call: TRBJ2-1
clone_size: few
cdr3_aa: CATSDSAGGYNEQFF
cdr3_nt: TGTGCCACCAGTGATTCAGCGGGAGGCTACAATGAGCAGTTCTTC

v_call: TRBV5-5
d_call: TRBD1
j_call: TRBJ2-7
clone_size: few
cdr3_aa: CASSSGQAKYF
cdr3_nt: TGTGCCAGCAGCTCTGGACAGGCGAAGTACTTC

v_call: TRBV11-2
d_call: NA
j_call: TRBJ1-2
clone_size: NA
cdr3_aa: CATQGLGHGYTF
cdr3_nt: TGTGCCACACAGGGTTTAGGCCATGGCTACACCTTC

v_call: TRBV5-1
d_call: TRBD1
j_call: TRBJ2-7
clone_size: few
cdr3_aa: CASSSGTGLYEQYF
cdr3_nt: TGCGCCAGCAGCTCCGGGACAGGCCTCTACGAGCAGTACTTC

v_call: TRBV24-1
d_call: NA
j_call: TRBJ2-1
clone_size: NA
cdr3_aa: CATSDFRESYNEQFF
cdr3_nt: TGTGCCACCAGTGATTTCAGAGAGTCCTACAATGAGCAGTTCTTC

v_call: TRBV18
d_call: NA
j_call: TRBJ2-6
clone_size: many
cdr3_aa: CASSPPSGPPGANVLTF
cdr3_nt: TGTGCCAGCTCACCACCGTCAGGCCCTCCTGGGGCCAACGTCCTGACTTTC

v_call: TRBV5-1
d_call: TRBD2
j_call: TRBJ2-7
clone_size: NA
cdr3_aa: CASRTPGLLEQYF
cdr3_nt: TGCGCCAGCAGGACGCCGGGACTACTCGAGCAGTACTTC

v_call: TRBV7-3
d_call: NA
j_call: TRBJ1-3
clone_size: few
cdr3_aa: CASSSTFGTGGNTIYF
cdr3_nt: TGTGCCAGCAGCTCAACCTTCGGGACTGGTGGAAACACCATATATTTT

v_call: TRBV7-9
d_call: NA
j_call: TRBJ1-2
clone_size: few
cdr3_aa: CASSLSGHASGYTF
cdr3_nt: TGTGCCAGCAGCCTCTCGGGCCATGCCAGTGGCTACACCTTC

v_call: TRBV20-1
d_call: NA
j_call: TRBJ2-7
clone_size: few
cdr3_aa: CSATIGTRPEQYF
cdr3_nt: TGCAGTGCCACGATTGGGACAAGACCCGAGCAGTACTTC

v_call: TRBV24-1
d_call: NA
j_call: TRBJ2-5
clone_size: many
cdr3_aa: CATSVNLQETQYF
cdr3_nt: TGTGCCACCAGTGTGAACCTCCAAGAGACCCAGTACTTC

v_call: TRBV12-3/TRBV12-4
d_call: TRBD2
j_call: TRBJ2-3
clone_size: NA
cdr3_aa: CASRSGLAGGDTQYF
cdr3_nt: TGTGCCAGCAGGTCGGGACTAGCGGGGGGAGATACGCAGTATTTT

v_call: TRBV4-1
d_call: NA
j_call: TRBJ1-5
clone_size: NA
cdr3_aa: CASSQDTSTGNQPQHF
cdr3_nt: TGCGCCAGCAGCCAAGATACCTCGACAGGCAATCAGCCCCAGCATTTT

v_call: TRBV20-1
d_call: TRBD1
j_call: TRBJ1-6
clone_size: NA
cdr3_aa: CSARDQETGDNSPLHF
cdr3_nt: TGCAGTGCTAGAGATCAGGAGACAGGGGATAATTCACCCCTCCACTTT

v_call: TRBV5-1
d_call: NA
j_call: TRBJ2-7
clone_size: few
cdr3_aa: CASSSRGATYEQYF
cdr3_nt: TGCGCCAGCAGCTCCAGGGGTGCTACCTACGAGCAGTACTTC

v_call: TRBV7-9
d_call: NA
j_call: TRBJ1-1
clone_size: once
cdr3_aa: CASSLVLAVTEAFF
cdr3_nt: TGTGCCAGCAGCTTAGTCCTGGCCGTAACTGAAGCTTTCTTT

v_call: TRBV4-3
d_call: NA
j_call: TRBJ2-3
clone_size: NA
cdr3_aa: CASSRHLRDRGTDTQYF
cdr3_nt: TGCGCCAGCAGCCGCCATTTGAGGGATAGGGGCACAGATACGCAGTATTTT

v_call: TRBV29-1
d_call: TRBD1
j_call: TRBJ2-7
clone_size: few
cdr3_aa: CSVRRTGTYEQYF
cdr3_nt: TGCAGCGTTCGGAGGACAGGGACCTACGAGCAGTACTTC

v_call: TRBV11-3
d_call: NA
j_call: TRBJ2-3
clone_size: few
cdr3_aa: CASSAPRDGAGSRSTDTQYF
cdr3_nt: TGTGCCAGCAGCGCTCCCCGGGACGGCGCCGGGTCACGCAGCACAGATACGCAGTATTTT

v_call: TRBV7-9
d_call: TRBD2
j_call: TRBJ2-7
clone_size: NA
cdr3_aa: CASSLGFRSGGQYF
cdr3_nt: TGTGCCAGCAGCTTAGGTTTCCGGTCGGGGGGGCAGTACTTC

v_call: TRBV28
d_call: TRBD2
j_call: TRBJ2-2
clone_size: many
cdr3_aa: CASSLGTSGSGELFF
cdr3_nt: TGTGCCAGCAGTTTAGGAACTAGCGGGAGCGGGGAGCTGTTTTTT

v_call: TRBV9
d_call: TRBD1
j_call: TRBJ2-1
clone_size: few
cdr3_aa: CASSSSTGGTYNEQFF
cdr3_nt: TGTGCCAGCAGCTCTTCGACAGGGGGGACCTACAATGAGCAGTTCTTC

v_call: TRBV6-5
d_call: NA
j_call: TRBJ1-1
clone_size: NA
cdr3_aa: CASSSWAPNTEAFF
cdr3_nt: TGTGCCAGCAGTTCCTGGGCTCCGAACACTGAAGCTTTCTTT

v_call: TRBV5-1
d_call: TRBD1
j_call: TRBJ2-7
clone_size: NA
cdr3_aa: CASSVGDSTYEQYF
cdr3_nt: TGCGCCAGCAGCGTAGGGGACAGTACCTACGAGCAGTACTTC

v_call: TRBV4-1
d_call: NA
j_call: TRBJ2-7
clone_size: NA
cdr3_aa: CASSWEDQGSYEQYF
cdr3_nt: TGCGCCAGCAGCTGGGAGGACCAAGGCTCCTACGAGCAGTACTTC

v_call: TRBV4-3
d_call: TRBD2
j_call: TRBJ2-3
clone_size: few
cdr3_aa: CASSHSLLAGGPGDTQYF
cdr3_nt: TGCGCCAGCAGCCATTCTCTCCTAGCGGGAGGTCCGGGAGATACGCAGTATTTT

v_call: TRBV7-9
d_call: TRBD1
j_call: TRBJ2-3
clone_size: NA
cdr3_aa: CASSFFPGQRGADTQYF
cdr3_nt: TGTGCCAGCAGCTTCTTCCCGGGACAGCGAGGGGCAGATACGCAGTATTTT

v_call: TRBV6-5
d_call: TRBD2
j_call: TRBJ2-2
clone_size: NA
cdr3_aa: CASAGRGFGELFF
cdr3_nt: TGTGCCAGCGCCGGGCGGGGGTTCGGGGAGCTGTTTTTT

v_call: TRBV7-9
d_call: TRBD1
j_call: TRBJ1-2
clone_size: once
cdr3_aa: CASSNTPGQGALGYTF
cdr3_nt: TGTGCCAGCAGCAACACCCCTGGACAGGGGGCTTTGGGCTACACCTTC

v_call: TRBV5-1
d_call: NA
j_call: TRBJ2-2
clone_size: NA
cdr3_aa: CASSSTRNTGELFF
cdr3_nt: TGCGCCAGCAGCTCTACACGGAACACCGGGGAGCTGTTTTTT

v_call: TRBV12-3/TRBV12-4
d_call: NA
j_call: TRBJ2-3
clone_size: few
cdr3_aa: CASSQGTFWTQYF
cdr3_nt: TGTGCCAGCAGCCAGGGGACCTTTTGGACGCAGTATTTT

v_call: TRBV10-3
d_call: NA
j_call: TRBJ1-6
clone_size: NA
cdr3_aa: CAPSGGPDNSPLHF
cdr3_nt: TGTGCCCCGTCCGGGGGACCCGATAATTCACCCCTCCACTTT

v_call: TRBV27
d_call: NA
j_call: TRBJ2-2
clone_size: NA
cdr3_aa: CASSWGWGLGTGELFF
cdr3_nt: TGTGCCAGCAGTTGGGGGTGGGGGCTCGGCACCGGGGAGCTGTTTTTT

v_call: TRBV7-6
d_call: TRBD2
j_call: TRBJ2-2
clone_size: NA
cdr3_aa: CASSLSGGKVGELFF
cdr3_nt: TGTGCCAGCAGCCTTAGCGGGGGGAAGGTCGGGGAGCTGTTTTTT